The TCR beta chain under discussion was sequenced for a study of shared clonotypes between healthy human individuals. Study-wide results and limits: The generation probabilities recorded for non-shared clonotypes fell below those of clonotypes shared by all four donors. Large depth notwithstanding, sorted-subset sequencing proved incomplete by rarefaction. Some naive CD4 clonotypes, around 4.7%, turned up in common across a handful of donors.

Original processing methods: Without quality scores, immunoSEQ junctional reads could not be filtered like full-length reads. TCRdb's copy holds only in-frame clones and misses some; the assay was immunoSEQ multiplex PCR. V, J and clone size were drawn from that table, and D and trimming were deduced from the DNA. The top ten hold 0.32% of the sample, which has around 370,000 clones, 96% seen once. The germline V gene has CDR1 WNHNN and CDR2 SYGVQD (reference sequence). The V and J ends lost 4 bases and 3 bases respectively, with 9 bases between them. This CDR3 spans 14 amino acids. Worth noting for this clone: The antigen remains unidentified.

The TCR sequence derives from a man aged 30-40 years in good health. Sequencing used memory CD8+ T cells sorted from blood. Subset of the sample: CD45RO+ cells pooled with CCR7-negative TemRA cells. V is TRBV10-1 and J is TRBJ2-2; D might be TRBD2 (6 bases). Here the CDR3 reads CASSATRDTGELFF. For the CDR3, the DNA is TGCGCCAGCAGTGCGACTAGGGACACCGGGGAGCTGTTTTTT.